This TCR beta chain originates from a study of shared clonotypes between healthy human individuals (dated by TCRdb to about 2020). About the study as a whole: The cohort comprised a couple of women and a few men aged 18 to 49 years. Each donor's leukapheresis produced roughly between roughly 0.85 and 9.5 billion PBMCs. For each donor, CD4 naive and CD4 memory were each run on three plates, CD8 naive on two plates, and CD8 memory on one plate. Different laboratories and diverse techniques were used to prepare libraries and sequence TCR repertoires, to increase sequencing depth and limit assay-specific biases. The study deeply sequenced blood TCR repertoires of about 5 healthy adults to estimate repertoire size and the extent of clonotype sharing between individuals. The study at large found these results: Estimated clonotype richness was generally larger for naive than for memory subsets. Only blood was sampled, and tissue TCR repertoires likely differ from those in blood. Even with the large sequencing depth, rarefaction of the sorted-subset datasets indicated that sequencing was incomplete. Compared with non-shared clonotypes, clonotypes shared by all four sorted-subset donors had higher generation probabilities. Because the study included only a small number of donors, the genetic and exposure-history diversity represented was limited. Pairwise subsampling indicated that sequencing depth was expected to affect the degree of clonotype sharing among donors. About 4.5% of naive CD4, 3.5% of naive CD8, around 2.3% of memory CD4, and 0.35% to 0.4% of memory CD8 clonotypes were shared across a few donors.

TCR CDR3 regions were amplified from genomic DNA by multiplex PCR using the deep immunoSEQ assay. Genomic DNA extracted from each cell subset was distributed evenly over all wells of several immunoSEQ 96-well plates, and each plate served as one replicate. For sorted subsets, each replicate PCR was loaded with about 200 ng genomic DNA, equivalent to 25,000 to 35,000 T cell genomes. The purified libraries were quantified using a Qubit 3.0 fluorometer, sized with a Bioanalyzer 2100, and then quantified again using the KAPA Library Quantification kit. Each immunoSEQ 96-well plate was sequenced on its own single-read 150-cycle Illumina NextSeq 550 flow cell. The paper's processing steps were these. The immunoSEQ output contained only junctional sequences without quality scores, so filtering could not match that applied to full-length reads. To assign V/J genes and CDR3, sequences were annotated against IMGT germline references using PyIR, a Python wrapper for IgBLAST v1.9. Any read was removed if the V/J assignment was weak (E-value above 1e-6), the CDR3 was missing, or the read contained stop codons, out-of-frame junctions, or ambiguous translated residues. V3J clonotypes were defined by identical inferred V gene, J gene, and CDR3 amino acid sequence. Percentage overlap between repertoires was calculated by dividing the number of shared unique clonotypes by the size of the smaller repertoire. Richness of each repertoire was evaluated using RTK rarefaction, the Chao1 estimator, and Recon v2.1 estimates of unobserved clonotypes. OLGA was used to compute generation probabilities for all TCRbeta clonotypes that the gDNA method yielded from a handful of donors. Here the immuneACCESS table is served through TCRdb, limited to in-frame sequences with V and J called. Missing clones are a known gap in these copies; in checked studies unresolved V genes cover under half, and the rest lacks a known reason. V and J calls plus clone size are reproduced from that table; the DNA served to infer D and trimming. Recorded for this sample are over a million clones; 95% to 99% of them occurred a single time. Around 0.45% of the sample is in the top ten clones.

Concerning this clone itself: Its target antigen remains unknown. No much larger clonotype is one base removed from it; base qualities were not supplied.

Donors were healthy HIV-negative adults with no recently reported acute infections or vaccinations. All donors were Caucasian adults living in Nashville, Tennessee, USA. Magnetic negative selection was used to enrich CD4+ T cells, after which naive cells were positively selected on CD45RA and the negative fraction became the memory subset. Blood was collected by leukapheresis, and PBMCs were isolated by Ficoll-Histopaque density gradient centrifugation and then cryopreserved in liquid nitrogen vapor phase. Purity and quantity of every magnetically sorted T cell population were checked by analytical flow cytometry. Each sorted fraction had its genomic DNA isolated and then quantified by UV absorbance on a Nanodrop 2000c. The sequencing sample was made of naive CD4+ T cells sorted from blood. The intended sense of this specimen's cell subset or site label: CD45RA+ positively selected. This clonotype was obtained from a man in his thirties or forties in good health.

In nucleotides, the sequence is TGCACCAGCAGCCAAGAGGGACTAGCGGGAGTCGGGGAGCTGTTTTTT. It encodes CTSSQEGLAGVGELFF. The V gene is TRBV1 and the J gene is TRBJ2-2; TRBD2 is the table's D call and was not checked against the DNA. TRBV1 is a listed pseudogene. Counted from cysteine to phenylalanine, this CDR3 has 16 amino acids. Only the CDR3 portion is preserved as DNA: 48 bases, with reading frame beginning at the first base.